This T cell receptor (beta chain) appears in the sequencing data of a study of CD8+ T cells in alopecia areata. General study results and limits: Scalp sequencing also captures normal skin's resident alphabeta T cells. In lesional scalp, particularly from alopecia totalis/universalis, clonality was higher than in normal scalp. TCR sharing was clearer in mice than between patients, perhaps partly owing to patient HLA diversity.

Sorted populations comprised CD4+ and CD8+ T cells obtained from PBMCs. Comment on this clone: Antigen unknown.

Following extraction, RNA underwent reverse transcription to cDNA, which served as the sequencing template. Method: immunoSEQ multiplex PCR; TCRdb's copy keeps in-frame clones and lacks some. The table lists 150,000 to 200,000 clones, about 54% of them singletons. This CDR3 is built from 19 residues. Germline trimming cut 4 bases from V and 7 bases from J; bases unmatched to any gene: 16. Germline-derived CDR1 and CDR2 are GTSNPN and SVGIG (reference sequence). Sequencing input: CD4+ T cells sorted from blood. This receptor was obtained from a human donor in good health. The V call is TRBV30, the J call TRBJ2-1; TRBD2 matches 16 bases. The CDR3 nucleotides are TGTGCCTGGACCGTAGGGGGACTAGCGGGAGGGCCAGGGTTTAATGAGCAGTTCTTC. This gives the protein CAWTVGGLAGGPGFNEQFF.